A single sample gave rise to the 13 T cell receptor beta chains below, sequenced in a study of blood T cell repertoires in COVID-19. Using immunoSEQ multiplex PCR, the repertoire was profiled, and TCRdb retains in-frame clones only, with some absent. The sample records approximately 94,000 clones, about 91% being singletons. Sequencing was done on a sample of peripheral blood. The receptors were sampled from a woman in her seventies with acute or convalescent COVID-19.

This rearrangement joins TRBV30 to TRBJ1-6; no firm D call. This CDR3 has 16 residues. Germline V gives CDR1 GTSNPN, CDR2 SVGIG (reference sequence). Trimming left V 1 base short and J 4 bases short, with 14 bases between. In DNA, the CDR3 is TGTGCCTGGAGTGACAGTCTCACCGATTATAATTCACCCCTCCACTTT. Protein product: CAWSDSLTDYNSPLHF.

The chain combines TRBV12-3 or TRBV12-4 with TRBJ1-3; 9 positions match TRBD1. J lost 4 bases, V lost 7 bases, and 2 bases had no gene match. CDR3 length: 13 amino acids. The CDR3 here is CASKGTGGNTIYF. CDR3 sequence (DNA): TGTGCCAGCAAAGGGACAGGGGGAAACACCATATATTTT.

This clone appeared a few times. The chain combines TRBV6-4 with TRBJ2-7; 7 positions agree with TRBD1. Per the germline V gene, CDR1 is MRHNA and CDR2 is SNTAGT. J was trimmed by 7 bases and V by 6 bases; bases with no gene match: 6. The CDR3 is 12 amino acids. The chain's CDR3 is CASRRGTEEQYF. The CDR3, as DNA: TGTGCCAGCAGGAGGGGGACAGAAGAGCAGTACTTC.

The chain combines TRBV19 with TRBJ1-2, with 9 bases lining up with TRBD1. The CDR3 extends over 14 amino acids. In germline, CDR1 is LNHDA, CDR2 SQIVND (reference sequence). The V gene end was trimmed by 5 bases and the J gene end by 5 bases; junction bases not matched to a gene: 6. The CDR3 DNA reads TGTGCCAGTAGTGAAAGGACAGGGGAGTATGGCTACACCTTC. Translation: CASSERTGEYGYTF.

The chain carries TRBV7-9 and TRBJ2-5; D is possibly TRBD1 (5 bases). V was pared by 5 bases and J by 5 bases, with 18 bases between. Germline V gene data show CDR1 as SEHNR and CDR2 as FQNEAQ (reference sequence). The CDR3 has 15 residues. Here the CDR3 reads CASSPQGVGRETQYF. DNA for the CDR3: TGTGCCAGCAGCCCGCAAGGGGTCGGTCGGGAGACCCAGTACTTC.

This clone was seen once. This chain uses TRBV9 with TRBJ2-1; D remains unclear. Germline V gene lookup returns CDR1 SGDLS and CDR2 YYNGEE. The CDR3 extends over 16 amino acids. Deletions cut 3 bases from V and 4 bases from J, with 17 bases between. DNA of the CDR3: TGTGCCAGCAGCGCAACCTTCCCCGGTGCGTACAATGAGCAGTTCTTC. Its translation is CASSATFPGAYNEQFF. Combining the CDR3 with reference TRBV9 and TRBJ2-1 gives the whole variable domain DSGVTQTPKHLITATGQRVTLRCSPRSGDLSVYWYQQSLDQGLQFLIQYYNGEERAKGNILERFSAQQFPDLHSELNLSSLELGDSALYFCASSATFPGAYNEQFFGPGTRLTVL.

The chain is built from TRBV7-3 and TRBJ2-7, with 7 nucleotides matching TRBD2. The CDR3 covers 14 residues. Looked up from germline, CDR1 is SGHTA and CDR2 is FQGTGA. The V and J ends lost 5 bases and 1 base, in that order; junction bases with no gene match: 5. The CDR3 DNA sequence: TGTGCCAGCAGCACGACGGGACTATCCTACGAGCAGTACTTC. Its protein is CASSTTGLSYEQYF.

The rearrangement links TRBV13 to TRBJ2-3; TRBD2 agrees at 8 bases. Trimming cost V 8 bases and J 0 bases; bases outside gene matches: 7. Germline lookup yields CDR1 PRHDT and CDR2 FYEKMQ (reference sequence). CDR3 length equals 15 residues. CDR3 residues: CASSVLAESTDTQYF. The DNA of the CDR3 is TGTGCCAGCTCTGTACTAGCGGAGAGCACAGATACGCAGTATTTT.

V and J are TRBV7-8 and TRBJ2-1; D is perhaps TRBD1 (5 bases). Trimming took off 1 base at V and 3 bases at J, with 10 bases between the two ends. The CDR3 sequence is 15 residues long. CDR1 is SGHVS, CDR2 FQNEAQ, per germline. This chain's CDR3 is CASSLDQGGYNEQFF. The CDR3, as DNA: TGTGCCAGCAGCTTAGACCAGGGCGGCTACAATGAGCAGTTCTTC.

The chain couples TRBV27 to TRBJ1-2; TRBD1 might be the D (6 bases). Germline CDR1 and CDR2: MNHEY and SMNVEV (reference sequence). This CDR3 is built from 15 residues. V was trimmed by 3 bases and J by 0 bases, leaving 11 bases between them. The CDR3 sequence: CASSFGTGPNYGYTF. CDR3 sequence (DNA): TGTGCCAGCAGTTTCGGTACAGGGCCTAACTATGGCTACACCTTC.

This clone was detected only a few times. The gene calls are TRBV25-1 and TRBJ1-4, with 9 bases lining up with TRBD1. Germline V gene lookup returns CDR1 MGHDK and CDR2 SYGVNS. Trimming at V came to 4 bases and at J to 7 bases, leaving 10 bases not matched to a gene. The CDR3 has 16 amino acids. For the CDR3, the DNA is TGTGCCAGCAGTGGATCCGGGACAGGGACGATTGAAAAACTGTTTTTT. Its protein product is CASSGSGTGTIEKLFF.

This clone was picked up one time. This chain links TRBV6-6 with TRBJ2-1; 9 bases fit TRBD2. The length of the CDR3 is 16 residues. Germline CDR1 is MNHNY and CDR2 is SVGAGI (reference sequence). V lost 0 bases to trimming and J lost 12 bases; unmatched junction nucleotides: 12. The DNA of the CDR3 is TGTGCCAGCAGTTACTCAGGGTTAGCGGGAGAAGAGGCGCAGTTCTTC. Protein sequence: CASSYSGLAGEEAQFF.

Only one count was recorded for this clone. V is TRBV27 and J is TRBJ2-3, with D perhaps TRBD2 (5 bases). The CDR3 has 13 amino acids. Germline V gene sequence: CDR1 MNHEY, CDR2 SMNVEV (reference sequence). The V and J ends lost 5 bases and 0 bases respectively, with 6 bases between them. The CDR3 is CASSQRSTDTQYF. Written as DNA, the CDR3 is TGTGCCAGCAGTCAGCGGAGCACAGATACGCAGTATTTT.